This passage covers 9 T cell receptor beta chains from one sample sequenced in a study of CD8+ T cells in alopecia areata. Stated treatment: oral pan-JAK inhibitor, 5-10 mg twice daily. Extracted RNA was reverse transcribed, and the resulting cDNA served as sequencing template. Repertoires were generated with immunoSEQ multiplex PCR, while TCRdb's copy carries only in-frame clones and drops some. The top ten clones hold 0.75% to 0.95% of a sample with about 250,000 clones, about 60% of them seen once. The sample in question was CD4+ T cells sorted from blood, obtained at week 52, from a patient treated with tofacitinib. The receptors originated from a human donor with alopecia areata.

The V call is TRBV30, the J call TRBJ1-6, with D possibly TRBD1 on 5 matching bases. CDR1 is GTSNPN and CDR2 is SVGIG in the germline V gene (reference sequence). The V end was cut by 0 bases, the J end by 8 bases, with 14 bases between. This CDR3 region has 15 residues. The DNA of the CDR3 is TGTGCCTGGAGTGTAGGAGCAGGGCTAGATTCACCCCTCCACTTT. Its protein product is CAWSVGAGLDSPLHF.

This chain uses TRBV30 with TRBJ2-5; 9 nucleotides match TRBD1. The J call is doubtful: the DNA matches TRBJ2-7 better. CDR1 GTSNPN and CDR2 SVGIG come from the germline V gene (reference sequence). The CDR3 totals 13 residues. CDR3 nucleotide sequence: TGTGCCTGGAGGGGACAGGGATACTACGAGCAGTACTTC. This gives the protein CAWRGQGYYEQYF.

The chain carries TRBV30 and TRBJ2-3; TRBD1 matches 7 bases. The J segment lost 6 bases and the V segment lost 3 bases, leaving 15 bases of the junction unmatched. The CDR3 totals 16 residues. Germline V lookup: CDR1 GTSNPN, CDR2 SVGIG (reference sequence). In nucleotides, the CDR3 is TGTGCCTGGAGCCCGGGACAGCGACCCGACCGGGATACGCAGTATTTT. Translating it yields CAWSPGQRPDRDTQYF.

The V gene is TRBV5-6, the J gene TRBJ2-5, with 7 bases lining up with TRBD1. There are 13 residues in the CDR3. Germline V lookup: CDR1 SGHDT, CDR2 YYEEEE. The J segment lost 6 bases and the V segment lost 4 bases, leaving 6 bases of the junction unmatched. In DNA, the CDR3 is TGTGCCAGCAGCGTCCGGGACAGTAAGACCCAGTACTTC. Protein sequence: CASSVRDSKTQYF.

This clone occurred a few times. This sequence joins TRBV6-5 and TRBJ1-2; a weak D match, TRBD1 (5 bases). This CDR3 is 14 amino acids long. Germline CDR1 reads MNHEY; CDR2 reads SVGAGI. V dropped 6 bases and J dropped 3 bases, with 14 bases sitting between them. This chain's CDR3 is CASSLGTPHYGYTF. CDR3 nucleotides: TGTGCCAGCAGCCTCGGGACTCCACACTATGGCTACACCTTC.

This clone was picked up a small number of times. V and J are TRBV6-6 and TRBJ2-3; D remains ambiguous. The germline CDR1 and CDR2 sequences are MNHNY and SVGAGI (reference sequence). This CDR3 has 12 residues. The V gene lost 8 bases and the J gene lost 1 base, with 7 bases spanning the gap. Written as DNA, the CDR3 is TGTGCCAGCCGGCCCCGCACAGATACGCAGTATTTT. Its translation: CASRPRTDTQYF.

This chain uses TRBV9 with TRBJ2-3; 11 positions agree with TRBD2. Trimming removed 0 bases from V and 6 bases from J; junction bases left unmatched: 9. Per the germline V gene, CDR1 is SGDLS and CDR2 is YYNGEE. The CDR3 is 17 amino acids. The CDR3 nucleotides are TGTGCCAGCAGCGTAGATGTTAGCGGGGGGGCACTCGATACGCAGTATTTT. It yields the protein CASSVDVSGGALDTQYF. The full variable domain, rest sourced from reference TRBV9 and TRBJ2-3, is DSGVTQTPKHLITATGQRVTLRCSPRSGDLSVYWYQQSLDQGLQFLIQYYNGEERAKGNILERFSAQQFPDLHSELNLSSLELGDSALYFCASSVDVSGGALDTQYFGPGTRLTVL.

V gene TRBV25-1 combines with J gene TRBJ1-6, with unresolved D. V lost 3 bases and J 5 bases, leaving 5 bases between the germline ends. CDR3 size: 13 residues. In germline, CDR1 is MGHDK, CDR2 SYGVNS. Here the CDR3 reads CASSEIHNSPLHF. CDR3 nucleotides: TGTGCCAGCAGTGAGATACATAATTCACCCCTCCACTTT.

The V gene is TRBV7-9, the J gene TRBJ2-7; the D call may be TRBD1 or TRBD2 (5 bases each). This CDR3 spans 14 amino acids. CDR1 is SEHNR, CDR2 FQNEAQ, per germline (reference sequence). V was shortened by 1 base and J by 2 bases, with 9 bases between the two germline ends. CDR3 coding DNA: TGTGCCAGCAGCTTAGTTGGGGGAACCTACGAGCAGTACTTC. Amino acid sequence: CASSLVGGTYEQYF.